Reported below is one T cell receptor beta chain. The antigen remains undetermined. V lost 0 bases to trimming and J lost 9 bases; unmatched junction nucleotides: 12. This CDR3 spans 18 amino acids. CDR1 is LGHNA, CDR2 YSLEER, per germline. Together with a sample-barcoded 5' primer, a J-beta primer mix was included in a second PCR lasting roughly 6 to 12 cycles. The yield of each sample was at least 2.5 million CDR3-containing paired-end reads. TCRdb independently ran MiXCR on the 5' RACE reads; one entry per CDR3 protein. Counted here are approximately 490,000 distinct CDR3 sequences, around 24% occurring once; the ten biggest clones make up roughly 9.4%. The sample is drawn from a study of blood T cells in healthy people across ages. Study results and limitations: Roughly linear age-related decline in beta diversity appeared, significant by age roughly 40.

The same sample was also studied in work on T cells of mothers and their children. In that study: Samples were obtained from a few healthy Caucasian mothers and their six children. Per child, roughly 3 million TCR beta CDR3 reads were obtained, against over 9.5 million per mother.

The origin of this receptor is a boy aged 5 to 17 in good health. The rearrangement uses TRBV4-3 and TRBJ2-4; the match to TRBD2 covers 12 bases. Input material: blood. The CDR3 DNA reads TGCGCCAGCAGCCAAGATTCCTCTGGACTAGCGGGATACGCCATTCAGTACTTC. This encodes CASSQDSSGLAGYAIQYF.